Listed below are T cell receptor beta chains from one sample, sequenced in a study of OX40 agonist ivuxolimab in advanced cancers. Generated by immunoSEQ multiplex PCR, the TCRdb table keeps only in-frame clones and is missing some. The sample records about 43,000 clones, more than 70% being singletons. This material consisted of CD4+ or CD8+ T cells sorted from blood, taken in a trial of the OX40 agonist ivuxolimab. These receptors all stem from an adult with an advanced solid tumor such as melanoma, head and neck, liver or kidney cancer. Each CDR3 is given with its conserved first and last residue. D genes are given only for firm matches. Expanded clones are given a class, and other clones once, few, many or no size at all.

clone_size	d_call	v_call	j_call	cdr3_aa	cdr3_nt
.	.	TRBV6-6	TRBJ2-7	CASSYSIYYEQYF	TGTGCCAGCAGTTACTCGATTTACTACGAGCAGTACTTC
.	.	TRBV5-1	TRBJ2-1	CASSSSLDDPYNEQFF	TGCGCCAGCAGCTCCAGCCTGGACGACCCCTACAATGAGCAGTTCTTC
once	.	TRBV4-2	TRBJ2-7	CASSQDDTSKTYEQYF	TGTGCCAGCAGCCAAGATGACACTTCAAAAACCTACGAGCAGTACTTC
.	.	TRBV4-1	TRBJ1-5	CASSQQGNQPQHF	TGCGCCAGCAGCCAACAGGGGAATCAGCCCCAGCATTTT
.	TRBD1	TRBV11-2	TRBJ1-1	CASGGWTGEKAFF	TGTGCCAGCGGGGGATGGACAGGGGAGAAAGCTTTCTTT
.	.	TRBV7-3	TRBJ2-1	CASSLDVSSYNEQFF	TGTGCCAGCAGCTTAGACGTAAGCTCCTACAATGAGCAGTTCTTC
once	.	TRBV6-1	TRBJ2-5	CASSAGLLNQETQYF	TGTGCCAGCAGTGCAGGGCTGCTCAACCAAGAGACCCAGTACTTC
.	TRBD2	TRBV4-1	TRBJ2-7	CASSSGLAKSYEQYF	TGCGCCAGCAGCTCGGGACTAGCGAAATCCTACGAGCAGTACTTC
.	.	TRBV4-1	TRBJ1-2	CASSQVGGYTF	TGCGCCAGCAGCCAAGTGGGTGGCTACACCTTC
few	TRBD1	TRBV9	TRBJ2-7	CASSVSYRGREQYF	TGTGCCAGCAGCGTAAGCTACAGGGGGCGAGAGCAGTACTTC
.	.	TRBV30	TRBJ2-7	CAWSVDHRVYEQYF	TGTGCCTGGAGTGTGGACCACAGGGTGTACGAGCAGTACTTC
.	.	TRBV27	TRBJ2-1	CASSFGVNEQFF	TGTGCCAGCAGTTTTGGGGTGAATGAGCAGTTCTTC
.	.	TRBV6-5	TRBJ1-1	CASSYGAGEAFF	TGTGCCAGCAGTTACGGGGCGGGTGAAGCTTTCTTT
.	.	TRBV7-9	TRBJ2-1	CASSQDPGVKDNEQFF	TGTGCCAGCAGTCAAGATCCGGGAGTAAAGGACAATGAGCAGTTCTTC
.	.	TRBV6-5	TRBJ1-2	CASSYSTGGVDTF	TGTGCCAGCAGTTACTCGACGGGGGGGGTCGACACCTTC
.	.	TRBV6-1	TRBJ2-7	CASKGDYEQYF	TGTGCCAGCAAGGGGGACTACGAGCAGTACTTC
.	.	TRBV7-9	TRBJ2-3	CASRIIGRTPADTQYF	TGTGCCAGCAGAATAATAGGAAGGACCCCTGCAGATACGCAGTATTTT
.	.	TRBV28	TRBJ1-5	CASRQDDSLNQPQHF	TGTGCCAGCAGACAGGACGACAGCCTCAATCAGCCCCAGCATTTT
.	.	TRBV4-1	TRBJ2-1	CASSYTSYNEQFF	TGCGCCAGCAGTTACACCTCCTACAATGAGCAGTTCTTC
.	.	TRBV7-9	TRBJ2-7	CASSSEGRAWPYEQYF	TGTGCCAGCAGCTCCGAGGGGCGGGCCTGGCCCTACGAGCAGTACTTC
.	.	TRBV6-1	TRBJ2-3	CASSETADSTDTQYF	TGTGCCAGCAGTGAAACGGCAGATAGCACAGATACGCAGTATTTT
.	TRBD2	TRBV15	TRBJ2-1	CAISGTSGNEQFF	TGTGCCATTTCCGGGACTAGCGGCAATGAGCAGTTCTTC
.	.	TRBV7-9	TRBJ2-7	CASSLVYSNEQYF	TGTGCCAGCAGCTTAGTTTACAGTAACGAGCAGTACTTC
.	TRBD1	TRBV4-1	TRBJ1-5	CASSHLLGQGAQPQHF	TGCGCCAGCAGCCATCTCCTGGGACAGGGAGCTCAGCCCCAGCATTTT
few	.	TRBV27	TRBJ2-3	CASSSFTDTQYF	TGTGCCAGCAGTTCTTTCACAGATACGCAGTATTTT
.	.	TRBV7-9	TRBJ2-7	CASSPRDGYYEQYF	TGTGCCAGCAGCCCCCGGGACGGATACTACGAGCAGTACTTC
.	TRBD2	TRBV4-1	TRBJ2-3	CASSQLAGGTDTQYF	TGCGCCAGCAGCCAGTTAGCGGGAGGGACAGATACGCAGTATTTT
once	.	TRBV7-9	TRBJ1-2	CASSSEEGSNYGYTF	TGTGCCAGCAGCTCGGAGGAGGGCTCTAACTATGGCTACACCTTC
.	TRBD2	TRBV27	TRBJ2-7	CASSASGRGYEQYF	TGTGCCAGCAGTGCTAGCGGGAGGGGCTACGAGCAGTACTTC
once	.	TRBV9	TRBJ2-3	CASSVVSGRGTQYF	TGTGCCAGCAGCGTAGTGTCAGGTCGAGGTACGCAGTATTTT
once	.	TRBV6-6	TRBJ2-3	CASTGDTQYF	TGTGCCTCCACAGGGGATACGCAGTATTTT
.	TRBD2	TRBV6-4	TRBJ2-3	CASSDGTSVSDTQYF	TGTGCCAGCAGTGATGGGACTAGCGTATCAGATACGCAGTATTTT
.	.	TRBV28	TRBJ2-3	CASSFGLSGSTDTQYF	TGTGCCAGCAGTTTCGGGCTCAGCGGGTCCACAGATACGCAGTATTTT
.	TRBD2	TRBV9	TRBJ2-2	CASSVPVPAGGDTGELFF	TGTGCCAGCAGCGTCCCCGTCCCAGCGGGGGGCGACACCGGGGAGCTGTTTTTT
.	TRBD2	TRBV12-5	TRBJ2-2	CASGFMAGGPGELFF	TGTGCTAGTGGTTTTATGGCGGGAGGACCCGGGGAGCTGTTTTTT
.	TRBD2	TRBV28	TRBJ2-3	CASRYSGTSGKSSTDTQYF	TGTGCCAGCAGATACTCTGGGACTAGCGGGAAATCTAGCACAGATACGCAGTATTTT
.	TRBD2	TRBV27	TRBJ2-7	CAIRASGGSYEQYF	TGTGCCATCCGGGCTAGCGGGGGCTCCTACGAGCAGTACTTC
.	.	TRBV7-9	TRBJ1-1	CASSPEGLTEAFF	TGTGCCAGCAGCCCAGAGGGGTTGACTGAAGCTTTCTTT
.	.	TRBV5-1	TRBJ2-2	CASSLGGQGSTGELFF	TGCGCCAGCAGCTTGGGTGGTCAGGGGAGCACCGGGGAGCTGTTTTTT
.	TRBD2	TRBV11-2	TRBJ2-3	CASSFELAGYPSDTQYF	TGTGCCAGCAGCTTTGAACTAGCGGGATATCCGTCAGATACGCAGTATTTT
.	TRBD2	TRBV6-1	TRBJ2-3	CASSDLAGSTDTQYF	TGTGCCAGCAGTGATCTAGCGGGGAGCACAGATACGCAGTATTTT
once	.	TRBV5-6	TRBJ2-3	CASSLGTLGDTQYF	TGTGCCAGCAGCTTAGGGACTCTAGGGGATACGCAGTATTTT
.	TRBD2	TRBV9	TRBJ2-2	CASTWGSSGSTGELFF	TGTGCCAGCACCTGGGGGTCTAGCGGGAGTACCGGGGAGCTGTTTTTT
few	TRBD1	TRBV27	TRBJ1-2	CASSNRQGGNYGYTF	TGTGCCAGCAGCAATAGACAGGGAGGCAACTATGGCTACACCTTC
.	TRBD2	TRBV5-6	TRBJ2-1	CASTGTSGANEQFF	TGTGCCAGCACCGGGACTAGCGGGGCCAATGAGCAGTTCTTC
.	.	TRBV29-1	TRBJ2-2	CSVMAGGTGELFF	TGCAGCGTTATGGCCGGGGGAACCGGGGAGCTGTTTTTT
.	TRBD1	TRBV6-1	TRBJ1-5	CASSWTGSNQPQHF	TGTGCCAGCAGCTGGACAGGGAGCAATCAGCCCCAGCATTTT
.	TRBD1	TRBV4-1	TRBJ2-7	CASSLVGGRGPSEQYF	TGCGCCAGCAGCCTTGTAGGTGGCAGGGGGCCGTCTGAGCAGTACTTC
.	.	TRBV6-5	TRBJ2-5	CASSYSPGEGETQYF	TGTGCCAGCAGTTACTCCCCAGGGGAGGGAGAGACCCAGTACTTC
.	.	TRBV30	TRBJ1-3	CAWRVEIFSGNTIYF	TGTGCCTGGAGGGTCGAGATCTTCTCTGGAAACACCATATATTTT
.	.	TRBV30	TRBJ2-3	CAWSVLRADTQYF	TGTGCCTGGAGTGTATTAAGGGCAGATACGCAGTATTTT
.	.	TRBV5-6	TRBJ1-1	CASTFYEGWAEAFF	TGTGCCAGCACCTTTTATGAGGGGTGGGCTGAAGCTTTCTTT
few	TRBD1	TRBV9	TRBJ1-2	CASSVGDRGRGYTF	TGTGCCAGCAGCGTAGGGGACAGGGGGCGAGGCTACACCTTC
.	.	TRBV28	TRBJ2-6	CAARQVLSGANVLTF	TGTGCGGCGCGACAGGTTCTATCTGGGGCCAACGTCCTGACTTTC
.	.	TRBV5-4	TRBJ1-5	CASSFRGREQPQHF	.
.	.	TRBV14	TRBJ2-1	CASSQESGFHEQFF	TGTGCCAGCAGCCAAGAATCGGGCTTCCATGAGCAGTTCTTC
.	.	TRBV28	TRBJ1-4	CASSLRGFEKLFF	TGTGCCAGCAGTTTAAGGGGATTCGAAAAACTGTTTTTT
.	.	TRBV12-5	TRBJ2-7	CASALGSSYEQYF	TGTGCTAGTGCCCTGGGGAGCTCCTACGAGCAGTACTTC